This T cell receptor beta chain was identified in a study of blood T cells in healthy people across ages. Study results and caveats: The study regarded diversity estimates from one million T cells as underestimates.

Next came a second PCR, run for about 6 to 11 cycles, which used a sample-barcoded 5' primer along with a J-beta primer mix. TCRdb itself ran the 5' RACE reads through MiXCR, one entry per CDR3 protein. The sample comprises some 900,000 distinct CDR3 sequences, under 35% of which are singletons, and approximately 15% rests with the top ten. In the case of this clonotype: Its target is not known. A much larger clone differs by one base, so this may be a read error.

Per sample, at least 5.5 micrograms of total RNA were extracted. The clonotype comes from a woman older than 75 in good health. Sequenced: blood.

CDR3 nucleotides: TGCGCCAGCAGCTTATCCGGGATCCAAGGTCGGGGCTACACCTTC. Its protein product is CASSLSGIQGRGYTF. The chain carries TRBV5-1 and TRBJ1-2; no reliable D call. Germline CDR1 reads SGHRS; CDR2 reads YFSETQ. The V and J ends lost 2 bases and 8 bases respectively, with 19 bases between them. The CDR3 extends over 15 amino acids.